This is a list of T cell receptor beta chains from one sample in a study of blood T cells in healthy people across ages. TCRdb fed the 5' RACE reads into MiXCR, producing one record per CDR3 protein. The table lists hundreds of thousands of distinct CDR3 sequences, around 41% of them singletons, with roughly 30% in the top ten. The sequenced sample was blood. These receptor sequences come from an elderly man in good health. Both conserved end residues are part of each CDR3. The D gene is left open where the match is weak. Clone sizes are given selectively: once, few, many, or a class where the clone is expanded.

J gene: TRBJ2-3; D gene: TRBD2; clone size: .; V gene: TRBV29-1; CDR3 protein: CSVGGPAGGTADTQYF; CDR3 DNA: TGCAGCGTTGGGGGACCAGCGGGGGGGACAGCAGATACGCAGTATTTT
J gene: TRBJ2-7; D gene: TRBD2; clone size: few; V gene: TRBV20-1; CDR3 protein: CSATAGTSGKKYF; CDR3 DNA: TGCAGTGCTACAGCCGGGACTAGCGGGAAGAAGTACTTC
J gene: TRBJ1-2; D gene: .; clone size: .; V gene: TRBV7-6; CDR3 protein: CASSIGTSSNYGYTF; CDR3 DNA: TGTGCCAGCAGCATCGGGACCAGTTCCAACTATGGCTACACCTTC
J gene: TRBJ2-4; D gene: .; clone size: few; V gene: TRBV28; CDR3 protein: CASSRGGATKNIQYF; CDR3 DNA: TGTGCCAGCAGCCGCGGTGGAGCGACCAAAAACATTCAGTACTTC
J gene: TRBJ2-3; D gene: .; clone size: .; V gene: TRBV9; CDR3 protein: CASSLRTAADTQYF; CDR3 DNA: TGTGCCAGCAGCCTCAGGACGGCAGCCGATACGCAGTATTTT
J gene: TRBJ2-3; D gene: TRBD1; clone size: .; V gene: TRBV11-2; CDR3 protein: CASSLDRFQGADTQYF; CDR3 DNA: TGTGCCAGCAGCTTAGATCGGTTCCAGGGGGCAGATACGCAGTATTTT
J gene: TRBJ2-1; D gene: TRBD2; clone size: .; V gene: TRBV2; CDR3 protein: CASSVLATYNEQFF; CDR3 DNA: TGTGCCAGCAGTGTACTAGCGACCTACAATGAGCAGTTCTTC
J gene: TRBJ2-7; D gene: .; clone size: .; V gene: TRBV30; CDR3 protein: CAWSESTAYEQYF; CDR3 DNA: TGTGCCTGGAGTGAAAGTACAGCCTACGAGCAGTACTTC
J gene: TRBJ2-7; D gene: .; clone size: .; V gene: TRBV12-3/TRBV12-4; CDR3 protein: CTSSWGDEQYF; CDR3 DNA: TGTACCAGCAGTTGGGGGGACGAGCAGTACTTC
J gene: TRBJ2-7; D gene: TRBD2; clone size: many; V gene: TRBV11-2; CDR3 protein: CASSHSKRETGSYEQYF; CDR3 DNA: TGTGCCAGCAGCCATTCGAAGCGGGAAACGGGCTCCTACGAGCAGTACTTC
J gene: TRBJ1-6; D gene: .; clone size: .; V gene: TRBV21-1; CDR3 protein: CASRCFTGVVSSPLHF; CDR3 DNA: TGTGCCAGCAGGTGCTTTACAGGGGTTGTAAGTTCACCCCTCCACTTT
J gene: TRBJ2-7; D gene: TRBD2; clone size: many; V gene: TRBV7-2; CDR3 protein: CASSSRTSGSRYEQYF; CDR3 DNA: TGTGCCAGCAGCTCCCGGACTAGCGGGAGCAGGTACGAGCAGTACTTC
J gene: TRBJ1-5; D gene: .; clone size: few; V gene: TRBV12-3/TRBV12-4; CDR3 protein: CASRGDGSNQPQHF; CDR3 DNA: TGTGCCAGCAGGGGGGACGGTAGCAATCAGCCCCAGCATTTT
J gene: TRBJ1-6; D gene: .; clone size: .; V gene: TRBV27; CDR3 protein: CASSLAGQINSPLHF; CDR3 DNA: TGTGCCAGCAGTTTAGCCGGACAGATAAATTCACCCCTCCACTTT
J gene: TRBJ2-3; D gene: .; clone size: .; V gene: TRBV5-6; CDR3 protein: CASSFLRGTQYF; CDR3 DNA: TGTGCCAGCAGCTTTTTAAGGGGTACGCAGTATTTT
J gene: TRBJ2-1; D gene: .; clone size: .; V gene: TRBV20-1; CDR3 protein: CSARDTSSYNEQFF; CDR3 DNA: TGCAGTGCTAGAGACACATCCTCCTACAATGAGCAGTTCTTC
J gene: TRBJ2-4; D gene: .; clone size: few; V gene: TRBV21-1; CDR3 protein: CASSTKLPDRLAKNIQYF; CDR3 DNA: TGTGCCAGCAGCACGAAACTTCCGGACCGTCTAGCCAAAAACATTCAGTACTTC
J gene: TRBJ1-2; D gene: .; clone size: few; V gene: TRBV4-1; CDR3 protein: CASSQEGGVRAVRNGYTF; CDR3 DNA: TGCGCCAGCAGCCAAGAGGGAGGGGTTCGCGCCGTTCGGAATGGCTACACCTTC
J gene: TRBJ2-3; D gene: TRBD2; clone size: few; V gene: TRBV20-1; CDR3 protein: CSAPRTSGRPNTQYF; CDR3 DNA: TGCAGTGCTCCCAGGACTAGCGGGAGGCCCAATACGCAGTATTTT
J gene: TRBJ1-2; D gene: TRBD1; clone size: .; V gene: TRBV4-2; CDR3 protein: CASSQDGQGTYGYTF; CDR3 DNA: TGTGCCAGCAGCCAGGATGGACAGGGTACCTATGGCTACACCTTC
J gene: TRBJ2-7; D gene: TRBD1; clone size: .; V gene: TRBV30; CDR3 protein: CAGSLQGNEQYF; CDR3 DNA: TGTGCCGGGAGTTTACAGGGGAACGAGCAGTACTTC
J gene: TRBJ2-7; D gene: .; clone size: few; V gene: TRBV6-2/TRBV6-3; CDR3 protein: CASSPPKAEQYF; CDR3 DNA: TGTGCCAGCAGTCCACCCAAAGCCGAGCAGTACTTC
J gene: TRBJ2-4; D gene: TRBD2; clone size: .; V gene: TRBV7-9; CDR3 protein: CASSLVSSGGAGAKNIQYF; CDR3 DNA: TGTGCCAGCAGCTTAGTGTCTAGCGGGGGGGCCGGAGCCAAAAACATTCAGTACTTC
J gene: TRBJ2-1; D gene: TRBD2; clone size: few; V gene: TRBV2; CDR3 protein: CASSEVGLAGQSSYNEQFF; CDR3 DNA: TGTGCCAGCAGTGAAGTGGGACTAGCGGGGCAGAGCTCCTACAATGAGCAGTTCTTC
J gene: TRBJ2-7; D gene: TRBD2; clone size: .; V gene: TRBV5-1; CDR3 protein: CASSSLSGRANEQYF; CDR3 DNA: TGCGCCAGCAGCTCATTGAGCGGGAGGGCCAACGAGCAGTACTTC
J gene: TRBJ2-1; D gene: .; clone size: .; V gene: TRBV9; CDR3 protein: CASRVVAHEQFF; CDR3 DNA: TGTGCCAGCCGCGTAGTTGCCCATGAGCAGTTCTTC
J gene: TRBJ2-5; D gene: .; clone size: .; V gene: TRBV6-5; CDR3 protein: CAISDTMETQYF; CDR3 DNA: TGTGCCATATCGGACACTATGGAGACCCAGTACTTC
J gene: TRBJ2-5; D gene: .; clone size: .; V gene: TRBV10-3; CDR3 protein: CAITGTQGGEQYF; CDR3 DNA: TGTGCCATCACAGGCACCCAGGGGGGTGAGCAGTACTTC
J gene: TRBJ2-5; D gene: .; clone size: many; V gene: TRBV12-3/TRBV12-4; CDR3 protein: CASSGLGTQETQYF; CDR3 DNA: TGTGCCAGCAGTGGGCTTGGGACCCAAGAGACCCAGTACTTC
J gene: TRBJ1-4; D gene: TRBD1; clone size: .; V gene: TRBV2; CDR3 protein: CASSPTGGVNEKLFF; CDR3 DNA: TGTGCCAGCAGTCCCACAGGGGGCGTAAATGAAAAACTGTTTTTT
J gene: TRBJ2-7; D gene: .; clone size: .; V gene: TRBV7-2; CDR3 protein: CASSLRVDAYEQYF; CDR3 DNA: TGTGCCAGCAGCTTAAGGGTAGACGCCTACGAGCAGTACTTC
J gene: TRBJ2-7; D gene: .; clone size: .; V gene: TRBV21-1; CDR3 protein: CASSDLCIGASISSYEQYF; CDR3 DNA: TGTGCCAGCAGCGACCTTTGCATTGGCGCATCAATAAGCTCCTACGAGCAGTACTTC
J gene: TRBJ2-5; D gene: TRBD2; clone size: many; V gene: TRBV6-2/TRBV6-3; CDR3 protein: CATQRRSGRRETQYF; CDR3 DNA: TGTGCCACCCAGCGAAGGAGCGGGAGGAGAGAGACCCAGTACTTC
J gene: TRBJ2-5; D gene: .; clone size: .; V gene: TRBV7-2; CDR3 protein: CASSLNSIQETQYF; CDR3 DNA: TGTGCCAGCAGCTTAAATTCGATCCAAGAGACCCAGTACTTC
J gene: TRBJ1-1; D gene: .; clone size: .; V gene: TRBV5-1; CDR3 protein: CASLDGTMNTEAFF; CDR3 DNA: TGCGCCAGCTTGGATGGGACGATGAACACTGAAGCTTTCTTT
J gene: TRBJ1-2; D gene: .; clone size: .; V gene: TRBV28; CDR3 protein: CASRVGVNYGYTF; CDR3 DNA: TGTGCCAGCAGAGTGGGGGTTAACTATGGCTACACCTTC
J gene: TRBJ2-1; D gene: TRBD2; clone size: few; V gene: TRBV20-1; CDR3 protein: CSAPPRRGGQRNEQFF; CDR3 DNA: TGCAGTGCCCCACCTCGGCGGGGGGGCCAAAGGAATGAGCAGTTCTTC
J gene: TRBJ2-1; D gene: TRBD1; clone size: few; V gene: TRBV7-2; CDR3 protein: CASSPRTGMPDEQFF; CDR3 DNA: TGTGCCAGCAGCCCCAGGACAGGGATGCCGGATGAGCAGTTCTTC
J gene: TRBJ1-2; D gene: .; clone size: few; V gene: TRBV4-1; CDR3 protein: CASSSRRGPSTNYGYTF; CDR3 DNA: TGCGCCAGCAGCTCCCGTCGGGGACCGTCAACTAACTATGGCTACACCTTC
J gene: TRBJ1-2; D gene: .; clone size: few; V gene: TRBV4-1; CDR3 protein: CASSPREGGDYGYTF; CDR3 DNA: TGCGCCAGCAGCCCCCGTGAGGGGGGCGACTATGGCTACACCTTC
J gene: TRBJ2-7; D gene: TRBD2; clone size: .; V gene: TRBV7-2; CDR3 protein: CASIKPGLAGGSSYNEQYF; CDR3 DNA: TGTGCCAGCATCAAACCGGGACTAGCGGGAGGGAGCTCCTACAATGAGCAGTACTTC
J gene: TRBJ2-7; D gene: .; clone size: few; V gene: TRBV28; CDR3 protein: CASSSPGSRYEQYF; CDR3 DNA: TGTGCCAGCAGTTCACCGGGGTCCAGATACGAGCAGTACTTC
J gene: TRBJ2-7; D gene: .; clone size: .; V gene: TRBV6-2/TRBV6-3; CDR3 protein: CASSLTPSSEQYF; CDR3 DNA: TGTGCCAGCAGTTTAACCCCCAGCAGCGAGCAGTACTTC
J gene: TRBJ2-1; D gene: TRBD2; clone size: few; V gene: TRBV28; CDR3 protein: CASGQRESPFF; CDR3 DNA: TGTGCCAGCGGACAGCGGGAGTCGCCGTTCTTC
J gene: TRBJ2-7; D gene: .; clone size: many; V gene: TRBV5-1; CDR3 protein: CASSSMGNNGGYEQYF; CDR3 DNA: TGCGCCAGCAGCTCCATGGGGAACAACGGGGGATACGAGCAGTACTTC